This is a list of T cell receptor beta chains from one sample in a study of control samples from healthy donors and cancer patients. Clones were sequenced by immunoSEQ multiplex PCR, and TCRdb holds only the in-frame ones, with some missing. The top ten clones hold over 11% of a sample with 40,000 to 65,000 clones, 75% to 90% of them seen once. The source material was PBMCs. The source is a man in his 60s with head and neck cancer. Each CDR3 is given with its conserved first and last residue. D genes are given only for firm matches. Some rows mark clone size as missing; the rest say once, few, many or name a class of expanded clone.

j_gene,d_gene,abundance,v_gene,CDR3nt,CDR3aa
TRBJ2-7,-,-,TRBV27,TGTGCCAGCAGTAGACTAACTCGGAACCTCCCTGAGCAGTACTTC,CASSRLTRNLPEQYF
TRBJ2-3,TRBD2,-,TRBV6-2/TRBV6-3,TGTGCCAGCAGTACCAGACTAGCGGGGGGGCCTAGGGGATCGGATACGCAGTATTTT,CASSTRLAGGPRGSDTQYF
TRBJ1-1,-,-,TRBV2,TGTGCCAGCAGGCGGGGATGGAACACTGAAGCTTTCTTT,CASRRGWNTEAFF
TRBJ1-2,TRBD1,-,TRBV29-1,TGCAGCGTGGACAGGGAGTATGATGGCTACACCTTC,CSVDREYDGYTF
TRBJ1-2,TRBD1,once,TRBV4-2,TGTGCCAGCAGCCGGGACAGGGGGTCCCACTATGGCTACACCTTC,CASSRDRGSHYGYTF
TRBJ2-3,-,-,TRBV7-3,TGTGCCAGCAGCCCTCAAGGGGGGACCGTCACAGATACGCAGTATTTT,CASSPQGGTVTDTQYF
TRBJ1-1,-,once,TRBV19,TGTGCCAGTAGTTTAATTGGACAGTCGACTGAAGCTTTCTTT,CASSLIGQSTEAFF
TRBJ1-6,TRBD1,-,TRBV3-1/TRBV3-2,TGTGCCAGCAGCTGGGGACAGCCCGGTAATTCACCCCTCCACTTT,CASSWGQPGNSPLHF
TRBJ2-1,TRBD1,few,TRBV11-2,TGTGCCAGCAGCTCGGGACAGGGGATCTACAATGAGCAGTTCTTC,CASSSGQGIYNEQFF
TRBJ1-1,-,-,TRBV28,TGTGCCAGCACCAAACGGACAGCTAACACCATGAACACTGAAGCTTTCTTT,CASTKRTANTMNTEAFF
TRBJ2-7,TRBD2,-,TRBV7-9,TGTGCCAGCAGCCCGACTAGCGGGGTCTCCTACGAGCAGTACTTC,CASSPTSGVSYEQYF
TRBJ1-1,TRBD1,-,TRBV4-3,TGCGCCAGCAGCCAAGGGACAGGGAGGGACACTGAAGCTTTCTTT,CASSQGTGRDTEAFF
TRBJ2-1,-,-,TRBV10-3,TGTGCCATCAGTTCCGGGGAACCCTACAATGAGCAGTTCTTC,CAISSGEPYNEQFF
TRBJ2-7,TRBD1,-,TRBV18,TGTGCCAGCTCACCCTCGACAGGGGCAGCCTACGAGCAGTACTTC,CASSPSTGAAYEQYF
TRBJ2-7,-,-,TRBV19,TGTGCCAGTAGTCGCGACACCTCCCTCTACGAGCAGTACTTC,CASSRDTSLYEQYF
TRBJ1-1,TRBD1,-,TRBV27,TGTGCCAGCAGTTTTAAGTGGGGGACAGGAGAAGCTTTCTTT,CASSFKWGTGEAFF
TRBJ1-1,-,-,TRBV6-5,TGTGCCAGCAGTTACCGGGGCGGGGGATCCTTTGGGGCTTTCTTT,CASSYRGGGSFGAFF
TRBJ1-1,TRBD1,once,TRBV5-1,TGCGCCAGCAGCTCACTACAGGGGGCTGGCACTGAAGCTTTCTTT,CASSSLQGAGTEAFF
TRBJ1-4,TRBD1,-,TRBV18,TGTGCCAGCACCAGGGGACAGGGCGGAGCGGAAAATGAAAAACTGTTTTTT,CASTRGQGGAENEKLFF
TRBJ2-6,-,-,TRBV5-1,TGCGCCAGCAGCCCACTCCAAGCTGGGGCTGGGGCCAACGTCCTGACTTTC,CASSPLQAGAGANVLTF
TRBJ1-4,-,-,TRBV28,TGTGCCAGCATAGACGGGAGCGGGGTTGAAAAACTGTTTTTT,CASIDGSGVEKLFF
TRBJ2-7,-,-,TRBV19,TGTGCCAGTAGTATTAATGCGCTGCCCTCCTACGAGCAGTACTTC,CASSINALPSYEQYF
TRBJ1-3,-,once,TRBV19,TGTGCCAGTAGTATGCCGGGGGCGCAAATCGGATCTGGAAACACCATATATTTT,CASSMPGAQIGSGNTIYF
TRBJ2-3,TRBD1,once,TRBV6-5,TGTGCCAGCAGTTTCCGGGACAGCAGCACAGATACGCAGTATTTT,CASSFRDSSTDTQYF
TRBJ1-2,-,-,TRBV28,TGTGCCAGCAGGAGGGACCTCCCAGGTGGCGGCTACACCTTC,CASRRDLPGGGYTF
TRBJ1-1,-,-,TRBV5-6,TGTGCCAGCAGCGAACCGCTGGTGAACACTGAAGCTTTCTTT,CASSEPLVNTEAFF
TRBJ1-6,TRBD1,-,TRBV7-8,TGTGCCAGCAGCTTAGAGGGGGCAAGTTCACCCCTCCACTTT,CASSLEGASSPLHF
TRBJ1-5,-,once,TRBV28,TGTGCCAGCAGTTCAATTACCTTTAGCAATCAGCCCCAGCATTTT,CASSSITFSNQPQHF
TRBJ1-5,-,-,TRBV27,TGTGCCAGCAGTTTATACAGGAGGGACGGAGAGCCCCAGCATTTT,CASSLYRRDGEPQHF
TRBJ2-2,-,-,TRBV27,TGTGCCAGCAGTTTCCTTTCCCCGGGAAATCACGCCACCGGGGAGCTGTTTTTT,CASSFLSPGNHATGELFF